This is a list of T cell receptor beta chains from one sample in a study of cytomegalovirus exposure and HLA in healthy donors. Some clones are missing from TCRdb's copy, which holds only in-frame ones; the method was immunoSEQ multiplex PCR. The sample table sets out about 37,000 clones. What was sequenced was PBMCs. Source of these receptors: a human donor in good health. The CDR3 runs from the conserved cysteine through the conserved F or W. The order of the fields is V gene, J gene, CDR3 protein.

V gene: TRBV28; J gene: TRBJ2-5; CDR3 protein: CASRSGGGETQYF
V gene: TRBV7-7; J gene: TRBJ2-5; CDR3 protein: CASSLRSNQETQYF
V gene: TRBV7-3; J gene: TRBJ2-1; CDR3 protein: CASSTIGGNEQFF
V gene: TRBV25-1; J gene: TRBJ2-1; CDR3 protein: CASSYSGGRAYNEQFF
V gene: TRBV6-4; J gene: TRBJ2-1; CDR3 protein: CASRTTSGAHNEQFF
V gene: TRBV10-1; J gene: TRBJ1-1; CDR3 protein: CASSGDRFGTEAFF
V gene: TRBV5-1; J gene: TRBJ2-7; CDR3 protein: CASYDSGQAIGEQYF
V gene: TRBV10-2; J gene: TRBJ1-2; CDR3 protein: CASSEPNIPGGRYGYTF
V gene: TRBV2; J gene: TRBJ2-1; CDR3 protein: CASSEGSSYNEQFF
V gene: TRBV5-4; J gene: TRBJ1-2; CDR3 protein: CASSDIFPGSDYTF
V gene: TRBV19; J gene: TRBJ2-4; CDR3 protein: CASSARQGAKNIQYF
V gene: TRBV30; J gene: TRBJ1-5; CDR3 protein: CAWSVLQGNQPQHF
V gene: TRBV10-3; J gene: TRBJ2-3; CDR3 protein: CAISVGGVDTQYF
V gene: TRBV11-2; J gene: TRBJ1-4; CDR3 protein: CASSRGQLNEKLFF
V gene: TRBV7-2; J gene: TRBJ2-1; CDR3 protein: CASSSGTASYNEQFF
V gene: TRBV27; J gene: TRBJ1-2; CDR3 protein: CASGGDYGYTF
V gene: TRBV7-6; J gene: TRBJ1-1; CDR3 protein: CASSRGPNTEAFF
V gene: TRBV6-4; J gene: TRBJ2-1; CDR3 protein: CASSDSGTGVRNEQFF
V gene: TRBV9; J gene: TRBJ1-1; CDR3 protein: CAPQEQQNTEAFF
V gene: TRBV19; J gene: TRBJ1-1; CDR3 protein: CASSVVARMNTEAFF
V gene: TRBV4-2; J gene: TRBJ1-2; CDR3 protein: CASSQYSGANYGYTF
V gene: TRBV6-1; J gene: TRBJ2-2; CDR3 protein: CASTRGANTGELFF
V gene: TRBV5-1; J gene: TRBJ1-3; CDR3 protein: CASSPEGNSGNTIYF
V gene: TRBV13; J gene: TRBJ1-5; CDR3 protein: CASSLYGSNQPQHF
V gene: TRBV4-1; J gene: TRBJ1-1; CDR3 protein: CASSQDLRTGSGNTEAFF
V gene: TRBV7-8; J gene: TRBJ1-2; CDR3 protein: CASSLTLGREGGYTF
V gene: TRBV7-9; J gene: TRBJ1-1; CDR3 protein: CASSPGTGGTEAFF
V gene: TRBV9; J gene: TRBJ2-1; CDR3 protein: CASSAPGTAPNEQFF
V gene: TRBV7-8; J gene: TRBJ1-1; CDR3 protein: CATTGKMNTEAFF
V gene: TRBV5-4; J gene: TRBJ1-1; CDR3 protein: CASSGGLAMNTEAFF
V gene: TRBV15; J gene: TRBJ2-1; CDR3 protein: CATSREDRENEQFF